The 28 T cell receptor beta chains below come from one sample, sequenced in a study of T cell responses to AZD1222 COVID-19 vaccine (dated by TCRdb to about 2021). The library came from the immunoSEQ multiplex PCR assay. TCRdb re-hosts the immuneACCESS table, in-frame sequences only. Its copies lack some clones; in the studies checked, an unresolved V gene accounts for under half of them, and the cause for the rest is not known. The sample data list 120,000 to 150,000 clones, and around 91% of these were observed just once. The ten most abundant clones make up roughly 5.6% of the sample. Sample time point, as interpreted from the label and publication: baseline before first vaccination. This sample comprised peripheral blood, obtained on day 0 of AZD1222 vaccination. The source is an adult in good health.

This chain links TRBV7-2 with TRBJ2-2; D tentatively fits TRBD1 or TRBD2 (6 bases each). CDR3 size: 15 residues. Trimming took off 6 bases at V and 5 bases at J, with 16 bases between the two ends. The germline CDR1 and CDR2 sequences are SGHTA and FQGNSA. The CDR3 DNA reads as TGTGCCAGCAGTGCGACAGGAGGGTTTACCGGGGAGCTGTTTTTT. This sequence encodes CASSATGGFTGELFF.

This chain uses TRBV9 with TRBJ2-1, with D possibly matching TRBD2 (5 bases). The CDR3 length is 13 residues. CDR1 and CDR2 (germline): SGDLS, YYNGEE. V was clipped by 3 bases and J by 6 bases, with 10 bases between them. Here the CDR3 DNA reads TGTGCCAGCAGCGCCACGGGGTTCAATGAGCAGTTCTTC. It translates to CASSATGFNEQFF.

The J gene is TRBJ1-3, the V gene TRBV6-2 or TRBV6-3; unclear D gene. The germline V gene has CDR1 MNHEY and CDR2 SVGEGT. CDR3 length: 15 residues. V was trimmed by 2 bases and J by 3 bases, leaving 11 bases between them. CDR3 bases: TGTGCCAGCAGTTACGCCGGGTGGATTGGAAACACCATATATTTT. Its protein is CASSYAGWIGNTIYF.

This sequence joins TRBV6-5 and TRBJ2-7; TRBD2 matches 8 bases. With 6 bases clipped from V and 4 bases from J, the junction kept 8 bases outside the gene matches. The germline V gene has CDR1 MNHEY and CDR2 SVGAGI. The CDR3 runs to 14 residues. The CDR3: CASSPAGAGYEQYF. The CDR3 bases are TGTGCCAGCAGCCCAGCGGGGGCCGGATACGAGCAGTACTTC.

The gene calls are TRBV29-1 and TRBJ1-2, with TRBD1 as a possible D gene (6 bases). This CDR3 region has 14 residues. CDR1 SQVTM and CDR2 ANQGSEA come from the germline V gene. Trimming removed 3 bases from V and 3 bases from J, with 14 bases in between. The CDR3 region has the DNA TGCAGCGTTGAGGCCCTACAGGGATACTATGGCTACACCTTC. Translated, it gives CSVEALQGYYGYTF.

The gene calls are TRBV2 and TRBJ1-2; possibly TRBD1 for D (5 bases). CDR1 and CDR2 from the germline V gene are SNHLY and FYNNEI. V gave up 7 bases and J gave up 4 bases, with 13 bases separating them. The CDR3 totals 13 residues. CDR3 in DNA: TGTGCCAGCATCAGGGTGAGGGGCTATGGCTACACCTTC. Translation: CASIRVRGYGYTF. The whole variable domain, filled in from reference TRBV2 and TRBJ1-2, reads EPEVTQTPSHQVTQMGQEVILRCVPISNHLYFYWYRQILGQKVEFLVSFYNNEISEKSEIFDDQFSVERPDGSNFTLKIRSTKLEDSAMYFCASIRVRGYGYTFGSGTRLTVV.

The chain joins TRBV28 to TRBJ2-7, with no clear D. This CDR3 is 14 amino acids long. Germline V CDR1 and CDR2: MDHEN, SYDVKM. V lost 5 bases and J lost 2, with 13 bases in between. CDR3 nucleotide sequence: TGTGCCAGCAGTCTTACAAGATTTGCCTACGAGCAGTACTTC. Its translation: CASSLTRFAYEQYF.

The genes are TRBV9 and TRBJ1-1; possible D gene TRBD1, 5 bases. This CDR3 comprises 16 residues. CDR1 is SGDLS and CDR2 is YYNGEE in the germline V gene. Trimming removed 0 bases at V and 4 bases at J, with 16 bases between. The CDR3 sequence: CASSVGGRVRGTEAFF. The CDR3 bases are TGTGCCAGCAGCGTAGGGGGTCGGGTAAGGGGCACTGAAGCTTTCTTT.

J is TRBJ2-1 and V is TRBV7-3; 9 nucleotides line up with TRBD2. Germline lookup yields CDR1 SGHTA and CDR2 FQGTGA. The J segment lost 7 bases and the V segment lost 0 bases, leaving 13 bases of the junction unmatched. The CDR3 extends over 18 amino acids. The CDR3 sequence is CASSLTLASGTYGNEQFF. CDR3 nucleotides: TGTGCCAGCAGCTTAACGTTGGCTAGCGGGACATACGGGAATGAGCAGTTCTTC. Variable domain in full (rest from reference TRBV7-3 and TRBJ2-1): GAGVSQTPSNKVTEKGKYVELRCDPISGHTALYWYRQSLGQGPEFLIYFQGTGAADDSGLPNDRFFAVRPEGSVSTLKIQRTERGDSAVYLCASSLTLASGTYGNEQFFGPGTRLTVL.

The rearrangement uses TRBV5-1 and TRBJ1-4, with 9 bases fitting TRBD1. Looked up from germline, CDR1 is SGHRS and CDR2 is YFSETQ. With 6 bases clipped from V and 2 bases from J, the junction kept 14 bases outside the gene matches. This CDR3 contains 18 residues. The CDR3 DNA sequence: TGCGCCAGCATGAGGGTCCCGGGACAGGGTACGACTAATGAAAAACTGTTTTTT. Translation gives CASMRVPGQGTTNEKLFF.

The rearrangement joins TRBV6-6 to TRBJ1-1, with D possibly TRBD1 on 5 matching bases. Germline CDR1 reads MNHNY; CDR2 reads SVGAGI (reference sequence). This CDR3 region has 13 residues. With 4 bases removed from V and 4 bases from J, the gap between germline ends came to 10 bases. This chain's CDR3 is CASSLGVGTEAFF. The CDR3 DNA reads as TGTGCCAGCAGTTTAGGGGTTGGCACTGAAGCTTTCTTT.

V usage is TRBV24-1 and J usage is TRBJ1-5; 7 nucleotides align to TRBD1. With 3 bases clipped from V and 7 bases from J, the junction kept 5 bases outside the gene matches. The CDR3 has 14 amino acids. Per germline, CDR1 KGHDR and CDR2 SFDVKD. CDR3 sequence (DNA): TGTGCCACCAGTGATCGACAGGGTTGGCAGCCCCAGCATTTT. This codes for CATSDRQGWQPQHF.

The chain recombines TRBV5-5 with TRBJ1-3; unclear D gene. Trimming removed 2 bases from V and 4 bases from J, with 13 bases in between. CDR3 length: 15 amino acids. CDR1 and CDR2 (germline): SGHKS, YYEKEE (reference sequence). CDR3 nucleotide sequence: TGTGCCAGCAGCTTCGGCCCGAATACAGGAAACACCATATATTTT. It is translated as CASSFGPNTGNTIYF.

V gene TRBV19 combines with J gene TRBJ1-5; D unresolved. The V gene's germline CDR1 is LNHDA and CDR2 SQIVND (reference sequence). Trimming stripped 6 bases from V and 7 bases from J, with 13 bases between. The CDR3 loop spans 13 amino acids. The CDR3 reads CASSSTERQPQHF. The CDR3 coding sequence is TGTGCCAGTAGCTCAACCGAAAGGCAGCCCCAGCATTTT.

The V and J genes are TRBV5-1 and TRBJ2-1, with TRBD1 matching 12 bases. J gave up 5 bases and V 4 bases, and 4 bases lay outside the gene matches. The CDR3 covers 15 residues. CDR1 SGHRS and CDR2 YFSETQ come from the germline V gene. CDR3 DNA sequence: TGCGCCAGCAGCGGGGGACAGGGGGCCCACAATGAGCAGTTCTTC. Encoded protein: CASSGGQGAHNEQFF. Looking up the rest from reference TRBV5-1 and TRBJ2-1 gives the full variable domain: KAGVTQTPRYLIKTRGQQVTLSCSPISGHRSVSWYQQTPGQGLQFLFEYFSETQRNKGNFPGRFSGRQFSNSRSEMNVSTLELGDSALYLCASSGGQGAHNEQFFGPGTRLTVL.

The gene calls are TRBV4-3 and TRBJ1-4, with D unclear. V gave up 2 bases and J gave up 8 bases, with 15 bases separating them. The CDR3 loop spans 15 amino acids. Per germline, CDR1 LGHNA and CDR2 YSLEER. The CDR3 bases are TGCGCCAGCAGCCAACATGTTCTTGTAAACGAAAAACTGTTTTTT. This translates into CASSQHVLVNEKLFF.

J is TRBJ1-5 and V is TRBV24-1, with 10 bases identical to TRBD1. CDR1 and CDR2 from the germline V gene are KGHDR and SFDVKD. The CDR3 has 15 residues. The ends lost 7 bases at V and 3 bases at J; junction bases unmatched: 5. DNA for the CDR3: TGTGCCACCAGGGGGACAGGGGATTACAATCAGCCCCAGCATTTT. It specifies CATRGTGDYNQPQHF.

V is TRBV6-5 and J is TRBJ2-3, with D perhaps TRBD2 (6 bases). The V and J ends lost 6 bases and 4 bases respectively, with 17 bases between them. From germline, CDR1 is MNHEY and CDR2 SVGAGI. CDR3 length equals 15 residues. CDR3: CASRGFAGPPDTQYF. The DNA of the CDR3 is TGTGCCAGCAGGGGGTTTGCGGGACCGCCAGATACGCAGTATTTT.

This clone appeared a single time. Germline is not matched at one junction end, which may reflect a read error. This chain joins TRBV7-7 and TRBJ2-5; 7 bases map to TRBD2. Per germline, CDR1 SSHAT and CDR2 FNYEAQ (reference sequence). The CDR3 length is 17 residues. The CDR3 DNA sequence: TGTGCTAGCAGCCCGGCGACGGGGGAGGGAGCCCAAGAGACCCAGTACTTC. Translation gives CASSPATGEGAQETQYF.

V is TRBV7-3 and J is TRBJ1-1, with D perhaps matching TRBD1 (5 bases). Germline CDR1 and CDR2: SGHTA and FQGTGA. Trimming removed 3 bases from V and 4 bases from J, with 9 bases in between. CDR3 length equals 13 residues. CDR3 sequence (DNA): TGTGCCAGCAGCTTTAAGGGGCCCACTGAAGCTTTCTTT. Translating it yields CASSFKGPTEAFF.

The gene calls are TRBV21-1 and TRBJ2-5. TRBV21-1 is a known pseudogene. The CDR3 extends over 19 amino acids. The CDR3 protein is CASSKGPSVRSEFQETQYF. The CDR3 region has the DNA TGTGCCAGCAGCAAAGGACCCTCCGTTCGGTCAGAGTTTCAAGAGACCCAGTACTTC.

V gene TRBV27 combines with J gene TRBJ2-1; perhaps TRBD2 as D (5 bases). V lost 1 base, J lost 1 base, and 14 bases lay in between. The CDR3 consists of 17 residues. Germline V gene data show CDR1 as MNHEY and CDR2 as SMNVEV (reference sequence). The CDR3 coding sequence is TGTGCCAGCAGTTTATACCCCCCCCGGACTTCCTACAATGAGCAGTTCTTC. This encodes CASSLYPPRTSYNEQFF.

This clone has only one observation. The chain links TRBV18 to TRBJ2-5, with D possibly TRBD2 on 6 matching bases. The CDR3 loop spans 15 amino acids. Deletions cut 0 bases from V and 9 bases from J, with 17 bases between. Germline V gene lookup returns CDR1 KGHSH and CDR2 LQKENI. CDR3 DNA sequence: TGTGCCAGCTCACCACCGGTTCGGGATCCGGGGGCCCAGTACTTC. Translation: CASSPPVRDPGAQYF.

The CDR3 bases are TGTGCCAGCAGCCGTACCGAACCCGGGGAGCTGTTTTTT. Translating it yields CASSRTEPGELFF. The chain has TRBV3-1 (or the pseudogene TRBV3-2) and TRBJ2-2; D ambiguous. CDR3 size: 13 residues. The V gene's germline CDR1 is LGHDT and CDR2 YNNKEL (reference sequence). Trimming stripped 4 bases from V and 6 bases from J, with 9 bases between.

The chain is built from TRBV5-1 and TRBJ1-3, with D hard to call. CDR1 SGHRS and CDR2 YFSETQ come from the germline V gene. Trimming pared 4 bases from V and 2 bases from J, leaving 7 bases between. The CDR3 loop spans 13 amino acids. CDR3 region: CASSPQAGNTIYF. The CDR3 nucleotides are TGCGCCAGCAGCCCCCAGGCTGGAAACACCATATATTTT. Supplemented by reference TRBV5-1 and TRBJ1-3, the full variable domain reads KAGVTQTPRYLIKTRGQQVTLSCSPISGHRSVSWYQQTPGQGLQFLFEYFSETQRNKGNFPGRFSGRQFSNSRSEMNVSTLELGDSALYLCASSPQAGNTIYFGEGSWLTVV.

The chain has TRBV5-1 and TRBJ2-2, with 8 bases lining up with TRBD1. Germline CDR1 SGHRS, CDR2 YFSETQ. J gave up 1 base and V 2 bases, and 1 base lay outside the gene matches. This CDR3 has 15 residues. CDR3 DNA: TGCGCCAGCAGCTTACAGGGGGAGAACACCGGGGAGCTGTTTTTT. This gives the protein CASSLQGENTGELFF. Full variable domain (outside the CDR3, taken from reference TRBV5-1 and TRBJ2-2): KAGVTQTPRYLIKTRGQQVTLSCSPISGHRSVSWYQQTPGQGLQFLFEYFSETQRNKGNFPGRFSGRQFSNSRSEMNVSTLELGDSALYLCASSLQGENTGELFFGEGSRLTVL.

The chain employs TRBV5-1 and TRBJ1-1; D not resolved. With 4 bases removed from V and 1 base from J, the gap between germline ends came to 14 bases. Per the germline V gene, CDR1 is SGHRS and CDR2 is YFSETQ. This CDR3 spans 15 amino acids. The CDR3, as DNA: TGCGCCAGCAGCACTCTTGGAACAGAGAACACTGAAGCTTTCTTT. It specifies CASSTLGTENTEAFF.

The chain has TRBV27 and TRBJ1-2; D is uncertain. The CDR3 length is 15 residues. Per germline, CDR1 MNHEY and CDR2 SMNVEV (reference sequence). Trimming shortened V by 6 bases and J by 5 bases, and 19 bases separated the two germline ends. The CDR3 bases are TGTGCCAGCAGACCCACACCCGAACGACGGTATGGCTACACCTTC. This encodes CASRPTPERRYGYTF.